This TCR beta chain comes out of a study of cytomegalovirus exposure and HLA in healthy donors. The PCR employed 60 Vbeta primers together with 13 Jbeta primers. Clones were read by immunoSEQ multiplex PCR, and TCRdb kept only the in-frame ones, dropping some. The sample includes about 130,000 clones, approximately 75% of them seen just once. Input material: PBMCs. This TCR was sampled from a man in his thirties or forties in good health and CMV-seronegative.

The CDR3 sequence is CAWAWTGYGYTF. CDR3 nucleotides: TGTGCCTGGGCATGGACAGGGTATGGCTACACCTTC. The rearrangement joins TRBV30 to TRBJ1-2; 8 bases are a match to TRBD1. Germline CDR1 and CDR2: GTSNPN and SVGIG (reference sequence). Trimming took 5 bases from V and 5 from J; bases not matched to a gene: 4. The CDR3 covers 12 residues.